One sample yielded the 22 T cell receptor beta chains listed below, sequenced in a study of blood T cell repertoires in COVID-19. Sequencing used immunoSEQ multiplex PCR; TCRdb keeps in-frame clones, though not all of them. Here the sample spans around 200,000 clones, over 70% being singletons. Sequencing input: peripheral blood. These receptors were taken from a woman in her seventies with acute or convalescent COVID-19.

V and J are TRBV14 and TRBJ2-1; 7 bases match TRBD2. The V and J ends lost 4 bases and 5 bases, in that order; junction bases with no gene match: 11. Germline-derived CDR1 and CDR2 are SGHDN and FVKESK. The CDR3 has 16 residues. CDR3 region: CASSRAGGRGDNEQFF. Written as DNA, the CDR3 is TGTGCCAGCAGCCGCGCTGGCGGGAGAGGGGACAATGAGCAGTTCTTC.

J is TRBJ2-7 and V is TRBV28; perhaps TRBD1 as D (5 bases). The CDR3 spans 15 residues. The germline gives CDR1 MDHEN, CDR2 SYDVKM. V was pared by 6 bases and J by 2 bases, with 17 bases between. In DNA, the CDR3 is TGTGCCAGCAGCCGGTGGGGCCAGATTACCTACGAGCAGTACTTC. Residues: CASSRWGQITYEQYF. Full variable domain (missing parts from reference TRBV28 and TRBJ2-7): DVKVTQSSRYLVKRTGEKVFLECVQDMDHENMFWYRQDPGLGLRLIYFSYDVKMKEKGDIPEGYSVSREKKERFSLILESASTNQTSMYLCASSRWGQITYEQYFGPGTRLTVT.

The CDR3 region has the DNA TGCGCCAGCACCGACTTACTCGCCAATGAGCAGTTCTTC. It encodes CASTDLLANEQFF. J is TRBJ2-1 and V is TRBV5-1; unclear D gene. The CDR3 consists of 13 residues. V lost 6 bases, J lost 6 bases, and 13 bases lay in between. CDR1 and CDR2 (germline): SGHRS, YFSETQ.

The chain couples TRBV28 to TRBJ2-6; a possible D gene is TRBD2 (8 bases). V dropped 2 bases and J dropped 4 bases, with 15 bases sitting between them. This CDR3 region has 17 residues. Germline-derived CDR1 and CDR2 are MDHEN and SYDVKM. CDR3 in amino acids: CASSLREGAPGANVLTF. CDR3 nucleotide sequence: TGTGCCAGCAGTTTACGGGAGGGGGCGCCAGGGGCCAACGTCCTGACTTTC.

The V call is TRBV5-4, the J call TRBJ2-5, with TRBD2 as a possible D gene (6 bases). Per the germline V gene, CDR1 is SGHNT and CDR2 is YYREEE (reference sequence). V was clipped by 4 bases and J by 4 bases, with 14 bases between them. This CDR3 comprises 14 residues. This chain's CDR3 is CASSPKEGAETQYF. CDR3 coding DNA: TGTGCCAGCAGCCCCAAGGAGGGAGCAGAGACCCAGTACTTC.

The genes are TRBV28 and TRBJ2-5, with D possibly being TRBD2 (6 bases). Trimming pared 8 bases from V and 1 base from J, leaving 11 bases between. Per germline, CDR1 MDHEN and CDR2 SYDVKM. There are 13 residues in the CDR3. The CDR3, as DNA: TGTGCCAGCCGCCGGGACTTCCAAGAGACCCAGTACTTC. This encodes CASRRDFQETQYF.

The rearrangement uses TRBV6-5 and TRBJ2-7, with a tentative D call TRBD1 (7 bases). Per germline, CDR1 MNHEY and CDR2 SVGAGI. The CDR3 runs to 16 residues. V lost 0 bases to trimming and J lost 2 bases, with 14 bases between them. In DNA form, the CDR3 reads TGTGCCAGCAGTTACTCGACAGGGACTGGAGCCTACGAGCAGTACTTC. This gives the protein CASSYSTGTGAYEQYF.

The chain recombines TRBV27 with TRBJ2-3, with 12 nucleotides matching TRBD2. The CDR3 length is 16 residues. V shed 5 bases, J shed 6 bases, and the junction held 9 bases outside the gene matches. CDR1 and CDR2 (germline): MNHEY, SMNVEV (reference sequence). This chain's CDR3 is CASSPPGTSGLDTQYF. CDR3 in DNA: TGTGCCAGCAGTCCTCCCGGGACTAGCGGGTTGGATACGCAGTATTTT.

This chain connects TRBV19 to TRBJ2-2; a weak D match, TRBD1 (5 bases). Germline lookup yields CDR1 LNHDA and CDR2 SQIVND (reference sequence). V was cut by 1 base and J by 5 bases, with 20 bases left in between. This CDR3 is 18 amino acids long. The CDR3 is CASSIAGQGIRRTGELFF. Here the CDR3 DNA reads TGTGCCAGTAGTATAGCCGGGCAGGGAATAAGGAGAACCGGGGAGCTGTTTTTT.

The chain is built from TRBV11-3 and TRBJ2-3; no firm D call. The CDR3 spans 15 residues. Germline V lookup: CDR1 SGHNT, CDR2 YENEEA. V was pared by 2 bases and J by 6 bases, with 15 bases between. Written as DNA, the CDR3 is TGTGCCAGCAGCTTAACCTTCCAAACTACGGATACGCAGTATTTT. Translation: CASSLTFQTTDTQYF.

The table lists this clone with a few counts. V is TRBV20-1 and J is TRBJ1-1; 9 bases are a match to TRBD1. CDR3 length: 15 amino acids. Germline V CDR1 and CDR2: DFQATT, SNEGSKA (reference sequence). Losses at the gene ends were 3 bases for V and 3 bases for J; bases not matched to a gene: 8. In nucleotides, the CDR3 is TGCAGTGCTAGTGACACAGGGGGCGGGGACACTGAAGCTTTCTTT. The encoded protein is CSASDTGGGDTEAFF.

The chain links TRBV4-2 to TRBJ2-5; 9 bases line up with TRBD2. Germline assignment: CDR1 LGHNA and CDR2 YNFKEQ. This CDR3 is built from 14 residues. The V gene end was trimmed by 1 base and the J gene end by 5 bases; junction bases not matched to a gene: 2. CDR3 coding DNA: TGTGCCAGCAGCCAAGCAGCGGGAGGCGAGACCCAGTACTTC. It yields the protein CASSQAAGGETQYF.

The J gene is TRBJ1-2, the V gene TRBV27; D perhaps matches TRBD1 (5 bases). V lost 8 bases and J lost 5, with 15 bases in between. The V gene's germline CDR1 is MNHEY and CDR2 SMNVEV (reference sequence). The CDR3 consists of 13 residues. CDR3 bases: TGTGCCAGCGGACTCGGGACTGCTTATGGCTACACCTTC. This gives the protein CASGLGTAYGYTF.

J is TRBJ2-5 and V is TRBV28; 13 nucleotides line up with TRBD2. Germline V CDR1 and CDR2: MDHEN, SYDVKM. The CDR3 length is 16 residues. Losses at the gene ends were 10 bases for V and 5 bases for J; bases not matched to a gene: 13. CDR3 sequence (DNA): TGTGCCATCGGACTAGCGGGAGTTAGAAGCCGTGAGACCCAGTACTTC. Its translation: CAIGLAGVRSRETQYF.

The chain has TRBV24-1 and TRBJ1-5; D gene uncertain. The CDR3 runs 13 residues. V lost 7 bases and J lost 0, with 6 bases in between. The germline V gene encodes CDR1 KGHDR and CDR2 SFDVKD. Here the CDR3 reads CATRADSNQPQHF. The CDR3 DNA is TGTGCCACCAGGGCGGATAGCAATCAGCCCCAGCATTTT.

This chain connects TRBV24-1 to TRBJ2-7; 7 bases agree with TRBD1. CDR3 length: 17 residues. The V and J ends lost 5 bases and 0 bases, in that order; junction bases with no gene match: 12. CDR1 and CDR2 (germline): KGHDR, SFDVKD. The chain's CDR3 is CATSARSERDSSYEQYF. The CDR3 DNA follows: TGTGCCACCAGTGCTCGTAGCGAACGGGACAGCTCCTACGAGCAGTACTTC.

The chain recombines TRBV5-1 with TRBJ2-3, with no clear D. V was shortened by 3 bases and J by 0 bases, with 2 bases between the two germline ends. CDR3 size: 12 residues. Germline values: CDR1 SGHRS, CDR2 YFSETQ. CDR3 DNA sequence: TGCGCCAGCAGCTCTAGCACAGATACGCAGTATTTT. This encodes CASSSSTDTQYF.

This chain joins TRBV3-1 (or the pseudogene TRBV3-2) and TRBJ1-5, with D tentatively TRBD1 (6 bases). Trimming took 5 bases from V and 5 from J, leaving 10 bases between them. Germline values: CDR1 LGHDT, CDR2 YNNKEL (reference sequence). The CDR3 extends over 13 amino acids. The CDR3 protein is CASSTGNHQPQHF. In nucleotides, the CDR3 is TGTGCCAGCAGCACAGGGAACCATCAGCCCCAGCATTTT.

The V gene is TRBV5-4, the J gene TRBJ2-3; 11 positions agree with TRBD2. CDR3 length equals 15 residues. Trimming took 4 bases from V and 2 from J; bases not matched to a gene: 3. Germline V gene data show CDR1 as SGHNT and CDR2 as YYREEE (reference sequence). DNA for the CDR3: TGTGCCAGCAGCGGGACTAGCGGACTCACAGATACGCAGTATTTT. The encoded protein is CASSGTSGLTDTQYF.

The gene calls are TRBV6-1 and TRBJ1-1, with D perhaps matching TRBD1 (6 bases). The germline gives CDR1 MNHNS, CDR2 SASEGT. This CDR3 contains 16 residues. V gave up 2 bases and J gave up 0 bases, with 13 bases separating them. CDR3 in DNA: TGTGCCAGCAGTGAATATCCGGGACATTTGAACACTGAAGCTTTCTTT. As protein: CASSEYPGHLNTEAFF.

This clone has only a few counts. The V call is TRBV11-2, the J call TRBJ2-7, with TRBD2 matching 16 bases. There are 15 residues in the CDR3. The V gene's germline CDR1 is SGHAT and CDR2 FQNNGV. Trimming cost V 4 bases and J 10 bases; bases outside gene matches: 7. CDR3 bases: TGTGCCAGCAGCTCGGGACTAGCGGGAGGGCCGGGTCAGTACTTC. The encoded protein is CASSSGLAGGPGQYF. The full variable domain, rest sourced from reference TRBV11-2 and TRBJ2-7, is EAGVAQSPRYKIIEKRQSVAFWCNPISGHATLYWYQQILGQGPKLLIQFQNNGVVDDSQLPKDRFSAERLKGVDSTLKIQPAKLEDSAVYLCASSSGLAGGPGQYFGPGTRLTVT.

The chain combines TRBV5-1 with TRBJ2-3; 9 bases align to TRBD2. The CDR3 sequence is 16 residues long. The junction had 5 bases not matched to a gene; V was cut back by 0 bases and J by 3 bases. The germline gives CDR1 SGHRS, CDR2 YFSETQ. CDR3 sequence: CASSLDPGLATDTQYF. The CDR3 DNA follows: TGCGCCAGCAGCTTGGACCCGGGACTAGCAACAGATACGCAGTATTTT. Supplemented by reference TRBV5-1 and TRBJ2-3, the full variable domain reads KAGVTQTPRYLIKTRGQQVTLSCSPISGHRSVSWYQQTPGQGLQFLFEYFSETQRNKGNFPGRFSGRQFSNSRSEMNVSTLELGDSALYLCASSLDPGLATDTQYFGPGTRLTVL.